The next 15 T cell receptor beta chains were all read from a single sample in a study of cytomegalovirus exposure and HLA in healthy donors. Use of 60 Vbeta and 13 Jbeta primers characterized the PCR. Here immunoSEQ multiplex PCR was the method, and the copy in TCRdb shows in-frame clones only, minus some. Of 100,000 to 150,000 clones listed, less than 80% are singletons. The sequenced sample was PBMCs. The receptors stem from a woman between 45 and 60 years old in good health and CMV-seronegative.

This chain uses TRBV28 with TRBJ2-2; TRBD1 agrees at 7 bases. The CDR3 is made up of 11 amino acids. Per the germline V gene, CDR1 is MDHEN and CDR2 is SYDVKM. The V and J ends lost 10 bases and 6 bases, in that order; junction bases with no gene match: 2. DNA of the CDR3: TGTGCCACACAGGGGTCCGGGGAGCTGTTTTTT. Amino acid sequence: CATQGSGELFF.

J is TRBJ1-5 and V is TRBV4-3; possibly TRBD1 for D (5 bases). Trimming removed 0 bases from V and 0 bases from J, with 9 bases in between. Germline values: CDR1 LGHNA, CDR2 YSLEER. The CDR3 extends over 16 amino acids. CDR3 amino acids: CASSQETGSSNQPQHF. In DNA form, the CDR3 reads TGCGCCAGCAGCCAAGAAACAGGAAGTAGCAATCAGCCCCAGCATTTT.

V gene TRBV19 combines with J gene TRBJ1-1, with 7 nucleotides matching TRBD1. The ends lost 4 bases at V and 7 bases at J; junction bases unmatched: 6. Germline V gene data show CDR1 as LNHDA and CDR2 as SQIVND (reference sequence). The CDR3 runs 13 residues. The CDR3 DNA reads TGTGCCAGTAGTAACGAAGGGACAGTTGAAGCTTTCTTT. The encoded protein is CASSNEGTVEAFF. Based on the CDR3 plus reference TRBV19 and TRBJ1-1, the full variable domain is DGGITQSPKYLFRKEGQNVTLSCEQNLNHDAMYWYRQDPGQGLRLIYYSQIVNDFQKGDIAEGYSVSREKKESFPLTVTSAQKNPTAFYLCASSNEGTVEAFFGQGTRLTVV.

This clone has only one observation. The genes are TRBV5-1 and TRBJ2-1; possible D gene TRBD1, 6 bases. Germline V gene lookup returns CDR1 SGHRS and CDR2 YFSETQ. The CDR3 is 17 residues long. V was clipped by 1 base and J by 0 bases, with 14 bases between them. The CDR3 region has the DNA TGCGCCAGCAGCTTGATCACAGGGCTGAGCTCCTACAATGAGCAGTTCTTC. This encodes CASSLITGLSSYNEQFF.

The V call is TRBV28, the J call TRBJ2-2; 9 bases map to TRBD2. The CDR3 is made up of 15 amino acids. Losses at the gene ends were 8 bases for V and 5 bases for J; bases not matched to a gene: 9. Germline assignment: CDR1 MDHEN and CDR2 SYDVKM. CDR3 protein: CASGIPGLATGELFF. Written as DNA, the CDR3 is TGTGCCAGCGGGATTCCGGGACTAGCTACCGGGGAGCTGTTTTTT.

This rearrangement joins TRBV28 to TRBJ2-5, with TRBD2 matching over 9 bases. V trimming: 5 bases; J trimming: 13 bases; junction bases outside the gene matches: 11. The V gene's germline CDR1 is MDHEN and CDR2 SYDVKM. CDR3 length: 13 residues. This CDR3 is CASSPGLAFQWYF. The CDR3 DNA is TGTGCCAGCAGTCCGGGACTAGCTTTTCAGTGGTACTTC. Looking up the rest from reference TRBV28 and TRBJ2-5 gives the full variable domain: DVKVTQSSRYLVKRTGEKVFLECVQDMDHENMFWYRQDPGLGLRLIYFSYDVKMKEKGDIPEGYSVSREKKERFSLILESASTNQTSMYLCASSPGLAFQWYFGPGTRLLVL.

A single count supports this clone. J is TRBJ2-2 and V is TRBV13; the D gene is possibly TRBD2 (6 bases). The germline gives CDR1 PRHDT, CDR2 FYEKMQ (reference sequence). The CDR3 consists of 15 residues. V lost 1 base, J lost 6 bases, and 12 bases lay in between. This CDR3 is CASSLEVRRAGELFF. In nucleotides, the CDR3 is TGTGCCAGCAGCTTAGAAGTCCGGAGGGCCGGGGAGCTGTTTTTT.

This clone was recorded only once. This chain uses TRBV5-4 with TRBJ2-5; perhaps TRBD1 as D (6 bases). This CDR3 is 14 amino acids long. Between the trimmed V and J ends, which lost 4 bases and 5 bases, there was a span of 15 bases. Germline CDR1 and CDR2: SGHNT and YYREEE (reference sequence). This CDR3 reads CASSSGQIVETQYF. The CDR3 DNA follows: TGTGCCAGCAGCAGTGGACAGATCGTGGAGACCCAGTACTTC.

This rearrangement joins TRBV19 to TRBJ1-2; 11 bases are shared with TRBD1. V was pared by 10 bases and J by 3 bases, with 13 bases of the junction left unmatched. Germline values: CDR1 LNHDA, CDR2 SQIVND (reference sequence). There are 16 residues in the CDR3. The CDR3 loop is CATYGTGGQQYYGYTF. DNA for the CDR3: TGTGCCACTTACGGGACAGGGGGGCAACAGTACTATGGCTACACCTTC.

The V call is TRBV30, the J call TRBJ2-5, with D tentatively TRBD1 (6 bases). The CDR3 covers 14 residues. Germline V gene data show CDR1 as GTSNPN and CDR2 as SVGIG (reference sequence). The ends were cut back, 0 bases at V and 2 bases at J, with 10 bases in the middle. CDR3 protein: CAWSVLRGQETQYF. The CDR3 region has the DNA TGTGCCTGGAGTGTCTTAAGGGGGCAAGAGACCCAGTACTTC.

V and J are TRBV10-3 and TRBJ2-7, with a possible D match to TRBD2 (5 bases). This CDR3 is 12 amino acids long. Germline V gene lookup returns CDR1 ENHRY and CDR2 SYGVKD. V was cut by 6 bases and J by 4 bases, with 10 bases left in between. The CDR3 bases are TGTGCCATCAGCCCTGGGAGATACGAGCAGTACTTC. Amino acids: CAISPGRYEQYF.

The chain carries TRBV7-6 and TRBJ1-1; 9 positions match TRBD1. CDR1 is SGHVS, CDR2 FNYEAQ, per germline. J gave up 6 bases and V 1 base, and 0 bases lay outside the gene matches. The CDR3 is made up of 13 amino acids. The CDR3 nucleotides are TGTGCCAGCAGCTTAGGGACAGGGGCTGAAGCTTTCTTT. It codes for CASSLGTGAEAFF.

The chain carries TRBV30 and TRBJ2-3; D gene uncertain. There are 14 residues in the CDR3. In germline, CDR1 is GTSNPN, CDR2 SVGIG (reference sequence). The ends were cut back, 1 base at V and 4 bases at J, with 12 bases in the middle. The CDR3 bases are TGTGCCTGGAGTGGCAGTTTCCATGCAGATACGCAGTATTTT. Encoded protein: CAWSGSFHADTQYF.

DNA for the CDR3: TGTGCCAGCAGCCCCGGACTAGTCTACAATGAGCAGTTCTTC. As protein: CASSPGLVYNEQFF. The chain recombines TRBV7-6 with TRBJ2-1; 7 positions match TRBD2. The CDR3 consists of 14 residues. V shed 5 bases and J 3 bases; nucleotides not matched to a gene: 4. CDR1 is SGHVS and CDR2 is FNYEAQ in the germline V gene.

V is TRBV11-3 and J is TRBJ1-2; D is possibly TRBD1 (5 bases). This CDR3 region has 13 residues. Trimming took 5 bases from V and 6 from J, leaving 13 bases between them. Germline V gene sequence: CDR1 SGHNT, CDR2 YENEEA. The CDR3 protein is CASSIQGIDGYTF. DNA of the CDR3: TGTGCCAGCAGCATTCAGGGAATTGATGGCTACACCTTC.